Below are 15 T cell receptor beta chains sequenced from a single sample in a study of identical twins. TCRdb itself ran the 5' RACE reads through MiXCR, one entry per CDR3 protein. The repertoire holds hundreds of thousands of distinct CDR3 sequences, with 7% to 7.5% as singletons. These same data were also listed under a study on yellow fever vaccine responses in identical twins.

The sample taken for sequencing was PBMCs. The receptor source for this set is a woman under 30 in good health.

The table lists this clonotype with many counts. This rearrangement joins TRBV29-1 to TRBJ2-1, with D maybe TRBD2 (6 bases). The CDR3 is made up of 15 amino acids. The V end was cut by 2 bases, the J end by 9 bases, with 20 bases between. CDR1 SQVTM and CDR2 ANQGSEA come from the germline V gene. CDR3: CSVEWGRNVPAEQFF. Here the CDR3 DNA reads TGCAGCGTTGAATGGGGGAGGAACGTTCCTGCTGAGCAGTTCTTC.

Many counts were recorded for this clonotype. The DNA of the CDR3 is TGTGCCAGCAGTTTCGGGAATGAAAAACTGTTTTTT. It is translated as CASSFGNEKLFF. The chain uses TRBV12-3 or TRBV12-4 and TRBJ1-4; D is undetermined. V was shortened by 3 bases and J by 5 bases, with 4 bases between the two germline ends. CDR3 length: 12 amino acids.

V is TRBV7-8 and J is TRBJ1-2, with D uncertain. CDR1 is SGHVS and CDR2 is FQNEAQ in the germline V gene. Trimming cost V 5 bases and J 3 bases, with 10 bases left between them. This CDR3 is built from 13 residues. CDR3 protein: CASSPTRDYGYTF. Written as DNA, the CDR3 is TGTGCCAGCAGCCCTACGCGGGACTATGGCTACACCTTC.

This clonotype was observed many times. V is TRBV11-2 and J is TRBJ2-7; TRBD2 might be the D (6 bases). The CDR3 is 13 amino acids. V was pared by 1 base and J by 4 bases, with 8 bases between. CDR1 is SGHAT and CDR2 is FQNNGV in the germline V gene. The CDR3 spells CASSLARGYEQYF. The DNA for the CDR3 is TGTGCCAGCAGCTTAGCCCGGGGGTACGAGCAGTACTTC. The entire variable domain, with the rest obtained from reference TRBV11-2 and TRBJ2-7, is as follows: EAGVAQSPRYKIIEKRQSVAFWCNPISGHATLYWYQQILGQGPKLLIQFQNNGVVDDSQLPKDRFSAERLKGVDSTLKIQPAKLEDSAVYLCASSLARGYEQYFGPGTRLTVT.

The chain links TRBV7-2 to TRBJ2-1; D is uncertain. Germline CDR1 reads SGHTA; CDR2 reads FQGNSA. The ends were cut back, 2 bases at V and 1 base at J, with 12 bases in the middle. The length of the CDR3 is 16 residues. CDR3 in DNA: TGTGCCAGCAGCTTAAGCCAGATTATATCCTACAATGAGCAGTTCTTC. Encoded protein: CASSLSQIISYNEQFF.

The genes are TRBV3-1 and TRBJ2-1, with TRBD2 as a possible D gene (6 bases). Germline CDR1 reads LGHDT; CDR2 reads YNNKEL (reference sequence). The CDR3 is 15 amino acids. V dropped 11 bases and J dropped 2 bases, with 19 bases sitting between them. The DNA of the CDR3 is TGTGCCTGCTGCCGTACTAGCCATACCTACAATGAGCAGTTCTTC. It yields the protein CACCRTSHTYNEQFF.

This chain connects TRBV10-3 to TRBJ2-1, with D unresolved. Between the trimmed V and J ends, which lost 1 base and 0 bases, there was a span of 10 bases. Germline V CDR1 and CDR2: ENHRY, SYGVKD. The CDR3 covers 16 residues. This CDR3 reads CAISELGGNSYNEQFF. The CDR3 nucleotides are TGTGCCATCAGTGAGTTGGGCGGAAACTCCTACAATGAGCAGTTCTTC.

A few counts support this clonotype. The chain has TRBV12-3 or TRBV12-4 and TRBJ2-3; 7 bases map to TRBD2. Trimming at V came to 6 bases and at J to 4 bases, leaving 13 bases not matched to a gene. The CDR3 consists of 16 residues. The chain's CDR3 is CASRRLRRELADTQYF. CDR3 DNA sequence: TGTGCCAGCAGGCGACTGAGGCGGGAGCTCGCAGATACGCAGTATTTT.

This clonotype was seen only a few times. CDR3 sequence reads: CSARTGLAAYYEQYV. The DNA for the CDR3 is TGCAGTGCTAGGACCGGACTAGCGGCTTATTACGAGCAGTACGTC. The chain joins TRBV20-1 to TRBJ2-7; 10 bases align to TRBD2. The CDR3 is 15 residues long. V shed 3 bases, J shed 4 bases, and the junction held 9 bases outside the gene matches. Germline CDR1 and CDR2: DFQATT and SNEGSKA (reference sequence).

This rearrangement joins TRBV28 to TRBJ2-7; D perhaps matches TRBD2 (5 bases). V gave up 2 bases and J gave up 3 bases, with 17 bases separating them. Germline assignment: CDR1 MDHEN and CDR2 SYDVKM. The CDR3 consists of 16 residues. The CDR3 is CASSLGGSGEFYEQYV. The CDR3 bases are TGTGCCAGCAGTTTAGGCGGATCCGGGGAATTCTACGAGCAGTACGTC.

The chain couples TRBV20-1 to TRBJ1-5; 7 bases match TRBD1. CDR1 is DFQATT, CDR2 SNEGSKA, per germline (reference sequence). This CDR3 has 13 residues. V lost 3 bases and J lost 5; bases outside the gene matches: 4. The CDR3 loop reads CSASRQGDQPQHF. The CDR3 DNA reads as TGCAGTGCTAGCCGACAGGGCGATCAGCCCCAGCATTTT.

This clonotype was counted many times. CDR3 amino acids: CASSTRLKSSYNEQFF. The CDR3 coding sequence is TGTGCCAGCAGTACAAGACTAAAAAGCTCCTACAATGAGCAGTTCTTC. This chain connects TRBV27 to TRBJ2-1; possibly TRBD2 for D (5 bases). Germline V gives CDR1 MNHEY, CDR2 SMNVEV (reference sequence). Deletions cut 5 bases from V and 0 bases from J, with 14 bases between. The CDR3 extends over 16 amino acids.

The V call is TRBV12-3 or TRBV12-4, the J call TRBJ2-2; no definite D call. Trimming removed 4 bases at V and 6 bases at J, with 9 bases between. This CDR3 region has 13 residues. The CDR3 here is CASSYYLPGELFF. CDR3 coding DNA: TGTGCCAGCAGTTATTACCTGCCCGGGGAGCTGTTTTTT.

This clonotype came up a few times. V and J are TRBV5-1 and TRBJ2-5, with D perhaps matching TRBD1 or TRBD2 (6 bases each). Germline CDR1 reads SGHRS; CDR2 reads YFSETQ. The CDR3 loop spans 18 amino acids. Trimming removed 2 bases at V and 2 bases at J, with 22 bases between. CDR3 protein: CASSFVAVGGRQQETQYF. CDR3 sequence (DNA): TGCGCCAGCAGCTTTGTAGCGGTGGGGGGCCGCCAGCAAGAGACCCAGTACTTC. Full variable domain (outside the CDR3, taken from reference TRBV5-1 and TRBJ2-5): KAGVTQTPRYLIKTRGQQVTLSCSPISGHRSVSWYQQTPGQGLQFLFEYFSETQRNKGNFPGRFSGRQFSNSRSEMNVSTLELGDSALYLCASSFVAVGGRQQETQYFGPGTRLLVL.

This sequence joins TRBV7-2 and TRBJ1-4, with 9 bases aligning to TRBD1. CDR3 length: 15 amino acids. The V and J ends lost 5 bases and 8 bases, in that order; junction bases with no gene match: 9. Germline CDR1 reads SGHTA; CDR2 reads FQGNSA. CDR3 in amino acids: CASSDRTGEGEKLFF. The CDR3 nucleotides are TGTGCCAGCAGCGACCGGACAGGGGAAGGGGAAAAACTGTTTTTT. Full variable domain (missing parts from reference TRBV7-2 and TRBJ1-4): GAGVSQSPSNKVTEKGKDVELRCDPISGHTALYWYRQSLGQGLEFLIYFQGNSAPDKSGLPSDRFSAERTGGSVSTLTIQRTQQEDSAVYLCASSDRTGEGEKLFFGSGTQLSVL.